Listed here are 28 T cell receptor beta chains from one sample, sequenced in a study of OX40 agonist ivuxolimab in advanced cancers. TCRdb's table, derived via immunoSEQ multiplex PCR, lists solely in-frame clones and lacks some. This table holds around 100,000 clones, about 90% found once. Specimen: CD4+ or CD8+ T cells sorted from blood, collected in a trial of the OX40 agonist ivuxolimab. All receptors derive from an adult with an advanced solid tumor such as melanoma, head and neck, liver or kidney cancer.

The chain has TRBV6-4 and TRBJ2-3, with no clear D. The CDR3 is 12 amino acids. CDR1 and CDR2 from the germline V gene are MRHNA and SNTAGT. The ends were cut back, 0 bases at V and 12 bases at J, with 10 bases in the middle. The CDR3 is CASSDSRRYQYF. CDR3 bases: TGTGCCAGCAGTGACTCGAGGCGGTACCAGTATTTT.

V usage is TRBV5-1 and J usage is TRBJ2-1; 7 bases match TRBD2. The CDR3 has 15 amino acids. The ends lost 4 bases at V and 6 bases at J; junction bases unmatched: 10. Per the germline V gene, CDR1 is SGHRS and CDR2 is YFSETQ. CDR3 protein: CASSVVSTGGNEQFF. DNA of the CDR3: TGCGCCAGCAGCGTGGTGAGCACGGGGGGCAATGAGCAGTTCTTC.

The genes are TRBV29-1 and TRBJ2-7, with TRBD1 matching 11 bases. The length of the CDR3 is 14 residues. CDR1 SQVTM and CDR2 ANQGSEA come from the germline V gene. The J segment lost 6 bases and the V segment lost 4 bases, leaving 8 bases of the junction unmatched. The CDR3 DNA is TGCAGCGTTGGTTCCCGGACAGGGGGCGCCGAGCAGTACTTC. Protein product: CSVGSRTGGAEQYF.

The chain joins TRBV5-1 to TRBJ1-4, with 12 bases aligning to TRBD1. Germline CDR1 reads SGHRS; CDR2 reads YFSETQ. V was pared by 4 bases and J by 8 bases, with 6 bases of the junction left unmatched. This CDR3 spans 15 amino acids. The CDR3 DNA is TGCGCCAGCAGCCCCGGGGACAGGGGGCTAGAAAAACTGTTTTTT. Translating it yields CASSPGDRGLEKLFF.

CDR3 region: CSVRTGDTQYF. CDR3 nucleotides: TGCAGCGTGAGGACCGGAGATACGCAGTATTTT. The gene calls are TRBV29-1 and TRBJ2-3; D is undetermined. V dropped 6 bases and J dropped 5 bases, with 9 bases sitting between them. The CDR3 length is 11 residues. Germline CDR1 is SQVTM and CDR2 is ANQGSEA.

The chain joins TRBV11-2 to TRBJ2-1, with TRBD1 matching over 8 bases. This CDR3 has 18 amino acids. V gave up 6 bases and J gave up 2 bases; unmatched junction bases: 15. Germline-derived CDR1 and CDR2 are SGHAT and FQNNGV. The CDR3 DNA follows: TGTGCCAGCAGTCAGGACAGGGCTGCTGCACGCCCCTACAATGAGCAGTTCTTC. Translated: CASSQDRAAARPYNEQFF.

The chain joins TRBV15 to TRBJ2-3; D is perhaps TRBD1 (6 bases). The CDR3 covers 15 residues. Germline-derived CDR1 and CDR2 are LNHNV and YYDKDF (reference sequence). The V end lost 9 bases, the J end lost 3 bases, and 19 bases lay between the germline ends. The CDR3 DNA is TGTGCCACGAAGCGGAACAGGGTAGGGACAGATACGCAGTATTTT. This encodes CATKRNRVGTDTQYF.

On this clone: Other DNA sequences within the sample encode an identical CDR3. V usage is TRBV5-1 and J usage is TRBJ2-7; D ambiguous. Per the germline V gene, CDR1 is SGHRS and CDR2 is YFSETQ. Deletions cut 0 bases from V and 3 bases from J, with 7 bases between. This CDR3 is built from 13 residues. This CDR3 is CASSLGFGYEQYF. In DNA, the CDR3 is TGCGCCAGCAGCTTGGGTTTCGGCTACGAGCAGTACTTC. Complete variable domain (other parts from reference TRBV5-1 and TRBJ2-7): KAGVTQTPRYLIKTRGQQVTLSCSPISGHRSVSWYQQTPGQGLQFLFEYFSETQRNKGNFPGRFSGRQFSNSRSEMNVSTLELGDSALYLCASSLGFGYEQYFGPGTRLTVT.

This sequence joins TRBV6-5 and TRBJ2-1; 8 bases are shared with TRBD1. CDR3 length: 15 amino acids. The germline V gene has CDR1 MNHEY and CDR2 SVGAGI. V shed 11 bases, J shed 9 bases, and the junction held 18 bases outside the gene matches. The CDR3: CAGWTGHQSNGEQFF. CDR3 sequence (DNA): TGTGCCGGTTGGACAGGGCACCAATCCAATGGTGAGCAGTTCTTC.

The V gene is TRBV28, the J gene TRBJ1-2, with D perhaps matching TRBD1 (5 bases). This CDR3 has 13 residues. Trimming removed 1 base from V and 4 bases from J, with 7 bases in between. Per germline, CDR1 MDHEN and CDR2 SYDVKM. This chain's CDR3 is CASSLLGVYGYTF. Here the CDR3 DNA reads TGTGCCAGCAGTTTATTGGGGGTCTATGGCTACACCTTC.

CDR3 DNA sequence: TGTGCCAGCAGCTTAGCCGGGGGAGCGGGGGGTGGAGGCACAGATACGCAGTATTTT. It translates to CASSLAGGAGGGGTDTQYF. The rearrangement links TRBV11-2 to TRBJ2-3; 9 bases map to TRBD2. The J segment lost 1 base and the V segment lost 1 base, leaving 12 bases of the junction unmatched. This CDR3 has 19 amino acids. Germline lookup yields CDR1 SGHAT and CDR2 FQNNGV.

The rearrangement uses TRBV6-5 and TRBJ1-3; D is ambiguous. CDR1 MNHEY and CDR2 SVGAGI come from the germline V gene. This CDR3 comprises 16 residues. Deletions cut 2 bases from V and 0 bases from J, with 11 bases between. The CDR3 DNA is TGTGCCAGCAGTTACGTCCCACAAGTCTCTGGAAACACCATATATTTT. Protein: CASSYVPQVSGNTIYF.

The rearrangement links TRBV19 to TRBJ2-3; the D gene is possibly TRBD1 (6 bases). CDR1 is LNHDA and CDR2 is SQIVND in the germline V gene (reference sequence). V lost 6 bases and J 1 base, leaving 17 bases between the germline ends. CDR3 length equals 16 residues. In nucleotides, the CDR3 is TGTGCCAGTAGGTCTAATACAGGGATCGGCACAGATACGCAGTATTTT. Translating gives CASRSNTGIGTDTQYF.

The chain has TRBV27 and TRBJ1-5; perhaps TRBD1 as D (6 bases). The V and J ends lost 5 bases and 9 bases respectively, with 14 bases between them. CDR1 is MNHEY, CDR2 SMNVEV, per germline (reference sequence). The CDR3 spans 13 residues. For the CDR3, the DNA is TGTGCCAGCAGTCAGGACAGTTATTTGCCCCAGCATTTT. Translated: CASSQDSYLPQHF.

The rearrangement uses TRBV5-1 and TRBJ1-2, with D uncertain. V dropped 1 base and J dropped 0 bases, with 13 bases sitting between them. Germline V gives CDR1 SGHRS, CDR2 YFSETQ. The CDR3 extends over 16 amino acids. The DNA of the CDR3 is TGCGCCAGCAGCTTGAACGGTAGATCAGCTAACTATGGCTACACCTTC. Encoded protein: CASSLNGRSANYGYTF.

The chain is built from TRBV6-6 and TRBJ2-2, with 9 bases lining up with TRBD1. Germline V gene data show CDR1 as MNHNY and CDR2 as SVGAGI (reference sequence). Trimming took 6 bases from V and 6 from J; bases not matched to a gene: 11. This CDR3 comprises 16 residues. In DNA, the CDR3 is TGTGCCAGCAGGAAAGTGGGACAGGGAATGGCCGGGGAGCTGTTTTTT. As protein: CASRKVGQGMAGELFF.

The chain combines TRBV29-1 with TRBJ2-1, with TRBD1 identical over 7 bases. V trimming: 7 bases; J trimming: 0 bases; junction bases outside the gene matches: 3. Germline loops: CDR1 SQVTM, CDR2 ANQGSEA. CDR3 size: 13 residues. CDR3 DNA sequence: TGCAGCGGGGGACAGAGCTCCTACAATGAGCAGTTCTTC. Its protein is CSGGQSSYNEQFF.

The J gene is TRBJ2-1, the V gene TRBV5-1; tentative D call: TRBD1 (6 bases). Germline CDR1 SGHRS, CDR2 YFSETQ. V was shortened by 1 base and J by 7 bases, with 12 bases between the two germline ends. The CDR3 runs to 14 residues. CDR3 sequence: CASSLTGFNNEQFF. The CDR3 DNA sequence: TGCGCCAGCAGCTTGACAGGGTTTAATAATGAGCAGTTCTTC.

For the CDR3, the DNA is TGTGCCAGCAGCCAAGGCGAGCGGGCGAATACAGATACGCAGTATTTT. Translated: CASSQGERANTDTQYF. The rearrangement links TRBV4-2 to TRBJ2-3; maybe TRBD2 (6 bases). The CDR3 runs to 16 residues. Trimming took 1 base from V and 3 from J, leaving 14 bases between them. Germline lookup yields CDR1 LGHNA and CDR2 YNFKEQ.

This clone came up once. The V call is TRBV5-1, the J call TRBJ2-6; possible D gene TRBD1, 6 bases. In germline, CDR1 is SGHRS, CDR2 YFSETQ. The V gene lost 4 bases and the J gene lost 4 bases, with 12 bases spanning the gap. The CDR3 has 15 residues. CDR3 sequence: CASSTTGSGANVLTF. For the CDR3, the DNA is TGCGCCAGCAGCACCACAGGGTCCGGGGCCAACGTCCTGACTTTC. The full variable domain, with the rest looked up from reference TRBV5-1 and TRBJ2-6, is KAGVTQTPRYLIKTRGQQVTLSCSPISGHRSVSWYQQTPGQGLQFLFEYFSETQRNKGNFPGRFSGRQFSNSRSEMNVSTLELGDSALYLCASSTTGSGANVLTFGAGSRLTVL.

This clone was detected once. The chain is built from TRBV5-4 and TRBJ2-2; TRBD2 aligns across 11 bases. Germline V gene data show CDR1 as SGHNT and CDR2 as YYREEE (reference sequence). After removal of 7 bases from V and 3 bases from J, the junction contained 2 bases not matched to a gene. This CDR3 has 14 amino acids. CDR3 protein: CASGTSGYTGELFF. CDR3 nucleotides: TGTGCCAGCGGGACTAGCGGTTACACCGGGGAGCTGTTTTTT.

The rearrangement uses TRBV11-2 and TRBJ1-1; D gene unclear. Germline V gives CDR1 SGHAT, CDR2 FQNNGV. V lost 3 bases and J lost 4, with 9 bases in between. The CDR3 is 13 residues long. The CDR3 DNA reads TGTGCCAGCAGCTTTTCGGGGAGCACTGAAGCTTTCTTT. This gives the protein CASSFSGSTEAFF.

In this sample, this clone turned up once. Germline is not matched at one junction end, which may reflect a read error. The chain carries TRBV6-1 and TRBJ2-2; 9 nucleotides agree with TRBD2. The length of the CDR3 is 22 residues. Germline CDR1 reads MNHNS; CDR2 reads SASEGT. The CDR3 loop is CASSEGLWTPRRGGRAAGELFF. Here the CDR3 DNA reads TGTGCCAGCAGCGAAGGGCTATGGACTCCTCGACGGGGCGGGAGGGCCGCCGGGGAGCTGTTTTTT.

This chain joins TRBV9 and TRBJ2-7; perhaps TRBD1 as D (6 bases). The CDR3 runs 14 residues. Deletions cut 0 bases from V and 1 base from J, with 8 bases between. CDR1 SGDLS and CDR2 YYNGEE come from the germline V gene. CDR3: CASSVGQASYEQYF. Written as DNA, the CDR3 is TGTGCCAGCAGCGTAGGACAGGCATCCTACGAGCAGTACTTC.

The rearrangement links TRBV6-1 to TRBJ2-3, with 9 bases fitting TRBD1. Germline V gives CDR1 MNHNS, CDR2 SASEGT. V dropped 6 bases and J dropped 3; count of bases not matched to a gene: 1. The CDR3 is made up of 13 amino acids. In nucleotides, the CDR3 is TGTGCCAGCAGCGGACAGGGGACAGATACGCAGTATTTT. This translates into CASSGQGTDTQYF.

V is TRBV28 and J is TRBJ2-1; D tentatively reads TRBD1 or TRBD2 (6 bases each). The CDR3 runs to 15 residues. The ends were cut back, 7 bases at V and 5 bases at J, with 18 bases in the middle. Germline lookup yields CDR1 MDHEN and CDR2 SYDVKM. The CDR3 spells CASNLMWGADNEQFF. The CDR3 nucleotides read TGTGCCAGCAACTTGATGTGGGGGGCTGACAATGAGCAGTTCTTC.

V gene TRBV30 combines with J gene TRBJ1-5; D might be TRBD1 (5 bases). Trimming took 5 bases from V and 4 from J, leaving 15 bases between them. Looked up from germline, CDR1 is GTSNPN and CDR2 is SVGIG (reference sequence). The CDR3 length is 14 residues. CDR3 DNA: TGTGCCTGGGCCCCGGGACTAGGGAATCAGCCCCAGCATTTT. Amino acids: CAWAPGLGNQPQHF.

The chain couples TRBV30 to TRBJ2-7; TRBD2 matches at 7 bases. Germline lookup yields CDR1 GTSNPN and CDR2 SVGIG (reference sequence). The CDR3 runs to 14 residues. Germline trimming cut 0 bases from V and 4 bases from J; bases unmatched to any gene: 6. CDR3 region: CAWSVRAGGYEQYF. The CDR3 nucleotides read TGTGCCTGGAGTGTCCGCGCCGGGGGGTACGAGCAGTACTTC.